The source of this TCR beta chain is a study of OX40 agonist ivuxolimab in advanced cancers. About the study: Three patients showed partial responses: one hepatocellular carcinoma and two cutaneous melanoma cases. Overall study results and limits: Clonal expansion was among the lowest in partial responders at 0.1-3.0 mg/kg, especially CD8+.

Data came from immunoSEQ multiplex PCR; TCRdb stores just in-frame clones and leaves some out. The sample has approximately 130,000 clones; roughly nine tenths are singletons. For this clone: The antigen remains undetermined.

The receptor's source is an adult with an advanced solid tumor such as melanoma, head and neck, liver or kidney cancer. Sequences were derived from CD4+ or CD8+ T cells sorted from blood, sampled in a trial of the OX40 agonist ivuxolimab.

Here the CDR3 DNA reads TGTGCCAGCAGCTTGAGGGAGACCAATTCACCCCTCCACTTT. Translated, it gives CASSLRETNSPLHF. This chain uses TRBV5-4 with TRBJ1-6, with no clear D. V lost 1 base and J 7 bases, leaving 9 bases between the germline ends. This CDR3 is 14 amino acids long. From germline, CDR1 is SGHNT and CDR2 YYREEE (reference sequence).